This T cell receptor (beta chain) stems from a study of blood T cell repertoires in COVID-19. On the study more broadly: T cells, B-cell-depleted T cells, or PBMCs supplied cDNA or gDNA.

The CDR3 is made up of 11 amino acids. Germline CDR1 and CDR2: LGHNA and YNFKEQ. The germline V and J ends were trimmed by 5 bases and 4 bases, with 5 bases remaining between them. TCRdb keeps only in-frame clones here, not all; method: immunoSEQ multiplex PCR. The sample lists around 260,000 clones; 83% were seen once. The sample holds a few counts of this clone. The chain carries TRBV4-2 and TRBJ1-1; no reliable D call. The sequence was obtained from a woman aged 45-65 years who had recovered from COVID-19. Sequenced input: peripheral blood. CDR3 amino acids: CASSDTTEAFF. In nucleotides, the CDR3 is TGTGCCAGCAGCGACACCACTGAAGCTTTCTTT.